A single sample is the source of the 3 T cell receptor beta chains below, sequenced in a study of T-cell memory formation after mild COVID-19. One entry per CDR3 protein results from TCRdb running MiXCR on the 5' RACE reads. Of 350,000 to 500,000 distinct CDR3 sequences in the sample, approximately 19% were seen once. The sequenced sample was PBMCs or a T cell subset sorted from them (not recorded which). The receptors stem from a man aged 18 to 35 who had mild COVID-19 (a few samples of this study predate the infection). Cell type and time point are not known.

The genes are TRBV12-3 or TRBV12-4 and TRBJ2-3; D is unresolved. V was pared by 5 bases and J by 2 bases, with 20 bases between. The CDR3 loop spans 17 amino acids. CDR3 region: CASSRPWSRSVTDTQYF. The DNA for the CDR3 is TGTGCCAGCAGTCGGCCTTGGAGCCGGTCGGTCACAGATACGCAGTATTTT.

This clonotype was counted only a few times. The V call is TRBV12-3 or TRBV12-4, the J call TRBJ2-6; the match to TRBD1 covers 7 bases. Trimming cost V 5 bases and J 1 base; bases outside gene matches: 2. The CDR3 spans 15 residues. The CDR3 loop reads CASSPGQSGANVLTF. In DNA, the CDR3 is TGTGCCAGCAGTCCGGGACAGTCTGGGGCCAACGTCCTGACTTTC.

The chain is built from TRBV6-5 and TRBJ2-1; TRBD2 aligns across 10 bases. The CDR3 runs to 15 residues. V gave up 5 bases and J gave up 8 bases; unmatched junction bases: 9. The germline gives CDR1 MNHEY, CDR2 SVGAGI. CDR3 amino acids: CASSAGSSGGYEQFF. The CDR3 bases are TGTGCCAGCAGTGCCGGGAGTAGCGGGGGGTATGAGCAGTTCTTC.